These T cell receptor beta chains were read from a single sample in a study of cytomegalovirus exposure and HLA in healthy donors. Data came from immunoSEQ multiplex PCR; TCRdb stores just in-frame clones and leaves some out. The sample carries around 150,000 clones, approximately 70% recorded once. The specimen sequenced was PBMCs. The source is a man between 40 and 49 years old in good health and CMV-seropositive. Each CDR3 is given with its conserved first and last residue. D genes are given only for firm matches. A clone size is listed for some rows: how often the clone was seen (once, few, many), or a class if it is expanded.

>TRBD1|TRBJ2-3|-|TRBV2
CASTPGQGTDTQYF
TGTGCCAGCACCCCGGGACAGGGAACAGATACGCAGTATTTT
>TRBD2|TRBJ2-3|-|TRBV19
CASSIAAGGSSDTQYF
TGTGCCAGTAGTATAGCGGCGGGGGGGAGTTCAGATACGCAGTATTTT
>-|TRBJ1-1|-|TRBV6-6
CASSFQGSDTEAFF
TGTGCCAGCAGCTTTCAGGGGTCGGACACTGAAGCTTTCTTT
>-|TRBJ1-5|-|TRBV29-1
CSVVSGSGNQPQHF
TGCAGCGTTGTGTCGGGGAGCGGCAATCAGCCCCAGCATTTT
>-|TRBJ1-5|-|TRBV6-5
CASGEGNQPQHF
TGTGCCAGCGGAGAAGGCAATCAGCCCCAGCATTTT
>-|TRBJ1-3|-|TRBV19
CASSYLSSSGNTIYF
TGTGCCAGTAGTTATCTATCTAGCTCTGGAAACACCATATATTTT
>TRBD2|TRBJ2-7|-|TRBV9
CARRGVLQDTYEQYF
TGTGCCCGCCGGGGGGTTTTACAGGACACCTACGAGCAGTACTTC
>-|TRBJ2-1|-|TRBV7-3
CASSPGYRRNEQFF
TGTGCCAGCAGCCCCGGTTACCGAAGAAATGAGCAGTTCTTC
>TRBD1|TRBJ1-4|few|TRBV7-2
CASSFTGVTEKLFF
TGTGCCAGCAGCTTCACAGGGGTGACTGAAAAACTGTTTTTT
>-|TRBJ1-5|-|TRBV19
CASSTLNQPQHF
TGTGCCAGTAGTACCTTAAATCAGCCCCAGCATTTT
>TRBD1|TRBJ2-2|-|TRBV30
CAWDRENTGELFF
TGTGCCTGGGACAGGGAAAACACCGGGGAGCTGTTTTTT
>-|TRBJ1-1|-|TRBV6-1
CASNRGLVDTEAFF
TGTGCCAGCAATAGAGGGCTCGTCGACACTGAAGCTTTCTTT
>-|TRBJ2-7|once|TRBV19
CASSIAGGGNYEQYF
TGTGCCAGTAGTATAGCCGGTGGGGGGAACTACGAGCAGTACTTC
>-|TRBJ2-5|-|TRBV5-1
CASSTGSRETQYF
TGCGCCAGCAGCACCGGTAGTCGGGAGACCCAGTACTTC
>TRBD1|TRBJ2-7|-|TRBV27
CASSLSSINRLGTGAYEQYF
TGTGCCAGCAGTTTATCTTCCATAAACCGGCTCGGGACAGGGGCCTACGAGCAGTACTTC
>-|TRBJ1-1|-|TRBV27
CASSKQNTEAFF
TGTGCCAGCAGTAAACAGAACACTGAAGCTTTCTTT
>TRBD2|TRBJ2-2|-|TRBV5-1
CASSPLTSGGLANTGELFF
TGCGCCAGCAGCCCCCTGACTAGCGGGGGCCTTGCGAACACCGGGGAGCTGTTTTTT
>-|TRBJ2-1|-|TRBV10-3
CAISGDGTYNEQFF
TGTGCCATCAGCGGGGACGGGACTTACAATGAGCAGTTCTTC
>-|TRBJ2-1|-|TRBV10-3
CAISKQGGEQFF
TGTGCCATCAGCAAGCAGGGAGGTGAGCAGTTCTTC
>TRBD1|TRBJ1-3|-|TRBV9
CASSITGALDTIYF
TGTGCCAGCAGCATAACAGGGGCCCTAGACACCATATATTTT
>-|TRBJ1-1|-|TRBV23-1
CASSLTGEAFF
TGCGCCAGCAGTTTGACAGGTGAAGCTTTCTTT
>TRBD2|TRBJ2-1|-|TRBV5-1
CASSLGLAGQDEQFF
TGCGCCAGCAGCTTAGGACTAGCGGGGCAGGATGAGCAGTTCTTC
>-|TRBJ2-3|-|TRBV10-3
CAITPGPPSTDTQYF
TGTGCCATCACCCCGGGTCCTCCTAGCACAGATACGCAGTATTTT
>-|TRBJ1-2|-|TRBV5-6
CASSLLSGGHYGYTF
TGTGCCAGCAGTTTGCTAAGTGGGGGCCACTATGGCTACACCTTC
>-|TRBJ2-1|-|TRBV10-3
CAISDYRLYNEQFF
TGTGCCATCAGCGACTACCGACTGTACAATGAGCAGTTCTTC
>-|TRBJ2-6|-|TRBV5-6
CASSSRAAFSEVLTF
TGTGCCAGCAGCTCGAGGGCCGCCTTTTCGGAAGTCCTGACTTTC
>TRBD2|TRBJ2-1|few|TRBV11-1
CASSPLGLAGAKEQFF
TGTGCCAGCAGCCCCTTGGGGCTAGCGGGGGCGAAGGAGCAGTTCTTC
>TRBD1|TRBJ2-4|-|TRBV5-4
CASSEDRGYAKNIQYF
TGTGCCAGCAGCGAGGACAGGGGGTATGCCAAAAACATTCAGTACTTC
>-|TRBJ1-5|-|TRBV5-1
CAAPGDQPQHF
TGCGCCGCGCCGGGGGATCAGCCCCAGCATTTT
>TRBD1|TRBJ1-2|few|TRBV28
CASLDRGRRSYGYTF
TGTGCCAGCCTCGACAGGGGGCGGCGGAGCTATGGCTACACCTTC
>TRBD1|TRBJ1-2|-|TRBV6-5
CASSFSGGNYGYTF
TGTGCCAGCAGTTTTTCAGGGGGTAACTATGGCTACACCTTC
>-|TRBJ2-7|-|TRBV4-1
CASSPRGVEQYF
TGTGCCAGCAGCCCCAGGGGGGTCGAGCAGTACTTC
>TRBD1|TRBJ1-2|-|TRBV7-2
CASSRGDRGYVYTF
TGTGCCAGCAGCAGAGGGGACAGGGGTTATGTCTACACCTTC
>TRBD2|TRBJ2-7|-|TRBV10-3
CAISESSGGLNYYEQYF
TGTGCCATCAGTGAATCTAGCGGGGGGCTTAACTACTACGAGCAGTACTTC
>TRBD1|TRBJ1-1|many|TRBV7-9
CASSLMTGTGGTEAFF
TGTGCCAGCAGCTTGATGACCGGGACAGGCGGGACTGAAGCTTTCTTT
>TRBD1|TRBJ2-7|-|TRBV6-5
CASTSGDRVNYEQYF
TGTGCCAGCACCTCGGGGGACAGGGTAAACTACGAGCAGTACTTC
>TRBD1|TRBJ1-2|-|TRBV7-9
CASSLAIGTGRGYTF
TGTGCCAGCAGCTTAGCTATCGGGACAGGGAGAGGCTACACCTTC
>TRBD1|TRBJ2-2|-|TRBV12-5
CASGLGQGIAGELFF
TGTGCTAGTGGTCTCGGACAGGGGATAGCCGGGGAGCTGTTTTTT
>-|TRBJ1-1|-|TRBV5-1
CASSRGDRGNTEAFF
TGCGCCAGCAGTCGCGGGGATCGCGGGAACACTGAAGCTTTCTTT
>-|TRBJ1-5|-|TRBV7-2
CASSLVQNQPQHF
TGTGCCAGCAGCTTAGTTCAGAATCAGCCCCAGCATTTT
>-|TRBJ2-7|few|TRBV7-2
CASSLWAGAAYEQYF
TGTGCCAGCAGCTTATGGGCGGGGGCCGCCTACGAGCAGTACTTC
>-|TRBJ2-3|-|TRBV10-3
CATNRGGAGTDTQYF
TGTGCCACCAACAGGGGGGGGGCCGGAACAGATACGCAGTATTTT
>-|TRBJ2-7|few|TRBV21-1
CASARAGTGCYEQYF
TGTGCCAGCGCCAGGGCGGGGACAGGGTGCTACGAGCAGTACTTC
>-|TRBJ2-1|-|TRBV4-3
CASSQDSRYNEQFF
TGCGCCAGCAGCCAAGATTCTCGTTACAATGAGCAGTTCTTC
>TRBD1|TRBJ2-7|-|TRBV7-8
CASNSGTGSYEQYF
TGTGCCAGCAACTCCGGGACAGGGTCCTACGAGCAGTACTTC
>TRBD2|TRBJ2-2|-|TRBV12-5
CASGLVSRGLAVNTGELFF
TGTGCTAGTGGTTTGGTGTCTCGGGGACTAGCGGTTAACACCGGGGAGCTGTTTTTT
>TRBD1|TRBJ2-2|-|TRBV9
CASSAGTGAGELFF
TGTGCCAGCAGCGCCGGGACAGGGGCCGGGGAGCTGTTTTTT
>-|TRBJ1-6|few|TRBV5-5
CASSLTQGYNSPLHF
TGTGCCAGCAGCTTGACGCAGGGTTATAATTCACCCCTCCACTTT
>TRBD2|TRBJ2-1|-|TRBV2
CASSDPAGGRMSVRFF
TGTGCCAGCAGTGATCCAGCGGGGGGCAGGATGTCCGTTAGGTTCTTC
>TRBD1|TRBJ1-4|once|TRBV7-9
CASSTQGGAGEKLFF
TGTGCCAGCAGCACCCAAGGGGGCGCGGGTGAAAAACTGTTTTTT
>TRBD1|TRBJ2-5|-|TRBV18
CASSQTKGAEQYF
TGTGCCAGCTCACAGACCAAGGGGGCTGAGCAGTACTTC
>-|TRBJ1-5|-|TRBV19
CASSIDQGGQPQHF
TGTGCCAGTAGTATAGATCAAGGGGGTCAGCCCCAGCATTTT
>TRBD1|TRBJ1-2|few|TRBV9
CASSPQGGYGYTF
TGTGCCAGCAGCCCCCAGGGGGGCTATGGCTACACCTTC